This TCR beta chain stems from a study of regulatory T cells in long-lasting Graves disease. This clonotype showed up just a few times. Germline CDR1 reads SGHTA; CDR2 reads FQGNSA. The CDR3 covers 17 residues. The V gene end was trimmed by 1 base and the J gene end by 8 bases; junction bases not matched to a gene: 12. For TCR beta, libraries came from iRepertoire HTBI primers and Arm-PCR of CDR3 regions. TCRdb redid the calling of the multiplex PCR reads with MiXCR, one entry per CDR3 protein. The profile shows a few hundred thousand distinct CDR3 sequences, about 10% of them singletons. Time point indicated: newly diagnosed GD, antithyroid drugs for less than 3 months. Extracted RNA from PBMCs served as the source of the TCR library. These same data were also listed under a study on T cells in Graves' hyperthyroidism and ophthalmopathy.

V is TRBV7-2 and J is TRBJ2-4, with 9 bases fitting TRBD1. The origin of this receptor is a woman younger than 35 with Graves disease. The sequencing here drew on peripheral blood mononuclear cells (PBMCs), taken at new diagnosis, from a patient treated with antithyroid drugs. The CDR3 nucleotides are TGTGCCAGCAGCTTAGGGGGTCCCGGGACAGGGAAGCACATTCAGTACTTC. It translates to CASSLGGPGTGKHIQYF.